Each of the 27 T cell receptor beta chains below was sequenced from the same sample in a study of vaccination effects on CD4 cells after COVID-19. In the ViraFEST assay, antigen-specific CD4+ clonotypes were identified by expansion after peptide-pool stimulation. Researchers isolated CD4+ T cells once approximately ten days of culture had elapsed. The person had a PCR-confirmed SARS-CoV-2 infection during March to December 2020. The antigens for these receptors are not known. Here immunoSEQ multiplex PCR was the method, and the copy in TCRdb shows in-frame clones only, minus some. The sample records roughly 27,000 clones, roughly 69% being singletons. Sequenced here: CD4+ T cells from PBMCs cultured with SARS-CoV-2 spike peptides, sampled before COVID-19 vaccination. The receptors here all came from a human donor who had a prior SARS-CoV-2 infection.

V is TRBV12-3 or TRBV12-4 and J is TRBJ2-2; D call uncertain. Trimming removed 7 bases at V and 4 bases at J, with 10 bases between. CDR3 length: 13 amino acids. As DNA, the CDR3 is TGTGCCAGCACTTTGGGGTTCACCGGGGAGCTGTTTTTT. The encoded protein is CASTLGFTGELFF.

The genes are TRBV4-1 and TRBJ1-4; D gene uncertain. CDR1 and CDR2 (germline): MGHRA, YSYEKL. CDR3 length equals 18 residues. V lost 0 bases and J lost 0, with 14 bases in between. The CDR3 coding sequence is TGCGCCAGCAGCCAAGATCCTCTTGCGGGGACAACTAATGAAAAACTGTTTTTT. Its protein is CASSQDPLAGTTNEKLFF.

This clone occurred once. The genes are TRBV5-1 and TRBJ2-7; no definite D call. Germline values: CDR1 SGHRS, CDR2 YFSETQ. The V and J ends lost 0 bases and 0 bases respectively, with 19 bases between them. The CDR3 runs to 18 residues. The CDR3 nucleotides are TGCGCCAGCAGCTTGGATCTTGGTACGCAACAGCCCTCCTACGAGCAGTACTTC. Translated: CASSLDLGTQQPSYEQYF.

This chain links TRBV6-1 with TRBJ1-2; no reliable D call. The CDR3 runs 15 residues. Per germline, CDR1 MNHNS and CDR2 SASEGT. Trimming left V 1 base short and J 3 bases short, with 12 bases between. As DNA, the CDR3 is TGTGCCAGCAGTGAAGGTGACGGCCTCTACTATGGCTACACCTTC. This codes for CASSEGDGLYYGYTF.

In this sample, this clone turned up once. The chain combines TRBV5-1 with TRBJ2-1; TRBD2 aligns across 10 bases. Looked up from germline, CDR1 is SGHRS and CDR2 is YFSETQ. The CDR3 covers 15 residues. V shed 2 bases, J shed 6 bases, and the junction held 5 bases outside the gene matches. The CDR3 region has the DNA TGCGCCAGCAGCTTCGATAGCGGGGGGACCAATGAGCAGTTCTTC. Residues: CASSFDSGGTNEQFF.

The chain links TRBV6-5 to TRBJ1-6; D call uncertain. The germline V gene has CDR1 MNHEY and CDR2 SVGAGI. The CDR3 is 13 amino acids. Trimming cost V 6 bases and J 9 bases, with 12 bases left between them. The DNA of the CDR3 is TGTGCCAGCAGCCCGGGCCCCGGTTCACCCCTCCACTTT. Translation: CASSPGPGSPLHF.

The chain has TRBV21-1 and TRBJ1-5. TRBV21-1 is classified as a pseudogene. This CDR3 has 19 residues. The CDR3 region has the DNA TGTGCCCCCAGGGAGGCAGGACCGGACGCCCGATATAGCAATCAGCCCCAGCATTTT. This codes for CAPREAGPDARYSNQPQHF.

The V gene is TRBV5-1, the J gene TRBJ2-3; D possibly uses TRBD1 or TRBD2 (7 bases each). The germline CDR1 and CDR2 sequences are SGHRS and YFSETQ. V lost 3 bases to trimming and J lost 3 bases, with 14 bases between them. The CDR3 sequence is 15 residues long. CDR3: CASSSQGGHTDTQYF. The CDR3 coding sequence is TGCGCCAGCAGCTCCCAGGGGGGGCATACAGATACGCAGTATTTT. Together with reference TRBV5-1 and TRBJ2-3, the CDR3 gives the full variable domain: KAGVTQTPRYLIKTRGQQVTLSCSPISGHRSVSWYQQTPGQGLQFLFEYFSETQRNKGNFPGRFSGRQFSNSRSEMNVSTLELGDSALYLCASSSQGGHTDTQYFGPGTRLTVL.

CDR3 region: CASRPGHQTGEQYF. The DNA for the CDR3 is TGTGCCAGTAGACCGGGACACCAAACGGGGGAGCAGTACTTC. The V and J genes are TRBV19 and TRBJ2-7; a possible D gene is TRBD1 (6 bases). This CDR3 is built from 14 residues. V dropped 6 bases and J dropped 7 bases, with 19 bases sitting between them. CDR1 and CDR2 (germline): LNHDA, SQIVND (reference sequence). The whole variable domain, remainder taken from reference TRBV19 and TRBJ2-7, is DGGITQSPKYLFRKEGQNVTLSCEQNLNHDAMYWYRQDPGQGLRLIYYSQIVNDFQKGDIAEGYSVSREKKESFPLTVTSAQKNPTAFYLCASRPGHQTGEQYFGPGTRLTVT.

The rearrangement joins TRBV9 to TRBJ2-6; no definite D call. Germline CDR1 is SGDLS and CDR2 is YYNGEE. This CDR3 region has 15 residues. V shed 0 bases and J shed 0 bases, with 4 bases lying between them. The CDR3 spells CASSVVSSGANVLTF. The CDR3 bases are TGTGCCAGCAGCGTAGTAAGCTCTGGGGCCAACGTCCTGACTTTC. Together with reference TRBV9 and TRBJ2-6, the CDR3 gives the full variable domain: DSGVTQTPKHLITATGQRVTLRCSPRSGDLSVYWYQQSLDQGLQFLIQYYNGEERAKGNILERFSAQQFPDLHSELNLSSLELGDSALYFCASSVVSSGANVLTFGAGSRLTVL.

The chain couples TRBV27 to TRBJ2-7; D is uncertain. The CDR3 sequence is 11 residues long. The germline gives CDR1 MNHEY, CDR2 SMNVEV (reference sequence). V lost 8 bases, J lost 3 bases, and 8 bases lay in between. CDR3 sequence reads: CASGQHYEQYF. In DNA form, the CDR3 reads TGTGCCAGCGGCCAGCACTACGAGCAGTACTTC.

This clone has a single count. The chain combines TRBV19 with TRBJ1-2; D may be TRBD1 (5 bases). The CDR3 runs to 14 residues. The germline V gene has CDR1 LNHDA and CDR2 SQIVND (reference sequence). Trimming cost V 1 base and J 1 base, with 7 bases left between them. The CDR3 nucleotides read TGTGCCAGTAGTATAGGGGGCATTAACTATGGCTACACCTTC. Its protein product is CASSIGGINYGYTF.

This clone is medium-sized (0.01 to 0.1%) by share. J is TRBJ1-2 and V is TRBV18; tentatively, D is TRBD1 (6 bases). From germline, CDR1 is KGHSH and CDR2 LQKENI. CDR3 length equals 16 residues. Trimming removed 1 base from V and 4 bases from J, with 16 bases in between. CDR3 protein: CASSPRINRETYGYTF. The CDR3, as DNA: TGTGCCAGCTCACCACGAATAAACAGGGAGACCTATGGCTACACCTTC.

This clone appeared a few times. This sequence joins TRBV7-8 and TRBJ1-1; 8 bases agree with TRBD1. This CDR3 comprises 16 residues. Germline assignment: CDR1 SGHVS and CDR2 FQNEAQ. The V segment lost 5 bases and the J segment 3 bases; nucleotides outside the gene matches: 11. CDR3 coding DNA: TGTGCCAGCAGCCCAAGCAGGGGGCGCACGTACACTGAAGCTTTCTTT. Translated: CASSPSRGRTYTEAFF.

The chain is built from TRBV6-1 and TRBJ2-5; 10 nucleotides agree with TRBD2. With V trimmed by 4 bases and J by 5 bases, 16 bases remained unmatched. CDR1 is MNHNS and CDR2 is SASEGT in the germline V gene. This CDR3 has 18 amino acids. As DNA, the CDR3 is TGTGCCAGCAGTGGGTGGGGGACTAGCGTCCTAAGGGGGGAGACCCAGTACTTC. Translated: CASSGWGTSVLRGETQYF.

The chain is built from TRBV19 and TRBJ1-3; no definite D call. V was pared by 8 bases and J by 0 bases, with 8 bases between. Germline CDR1 is LNHDA and CDR2 is SQIVND (reference sequence). The CDR3 runs to 13 residues. The CDR3 sequence: CASGGFSGNTIYF. CDR3 in DNA: TGTGCCAGTGGCGGGTTCTCTGGAAACACCATATATTTT.

The chain joins TRBV24-1 to TRBJ2-3; D might be TRBD2 (5 bases). Germline values: CDR1 KGHDR, CDR2 SFDVKD. CDR3 length: 15 residues. Trimming shortened V by 3 bases and J by 0 bases, and 9 bases separated the two germline ends. The CDR3 loop reads CATSDRTVSTDTQYF. CDR3 sequence (DNA): TGTGCCACCAGTGATCGGACTGTTAGCACAGATACGCAGTATTTT.

This chain links TRBV27 with TRBJ2-5, with 15 bases lining up with TRBD2. Trimming at V came to 1 base and at J to 5 bases, leaving 11 bases not matched to a gene. CDR1 is MNHEY, CDR2 SMNVEV, per germline (reference sequence). This CDR3 comprises 19 residues. CDR3 residues: CASSLLGGTSGGPRETQYF. For the CDR3, the DNA is TGTGCCAGCAGTTTATTGGGGGGGACTAGCGGGGGGCCTCGGGAGACCCAGTACTTC.

This CDR3 is CASSRRVSGLITDTQYF. For the CDR3, the DNA is TGTGCCAGCAGCCGACGTGTTAGCGGGCTTATCACAGATACGCAGTATTTT. This rearrangement joins TRBV5-6 to TRBJ2-3; 7 bases are a match to TRBD2. J gave up 2 bases and V 4 bases, and 13 bases lay outside the gene matches. Germline V gene lookup returns CDR1 SGHDT and CDR2 YYEEEE. The CDR3 spans 17 residues.

V usage is TRBV6-6 and J usage is TRBJ2-1, with 8 bases that match TRBD2. CDR1 is MNHNY and CDR2 is SVGAGI in the germline V gene (reference sequence). Trimming at V came to 5 bases and at J to 10 bases, leaving 13 bases not matched to a gene. The CDR3 sequence is 15 residues long. The CDR3: CASSTGLALAGEQFF. In nucleotides, the CDR3 is TGTGCCAGCAGTACTGGACTAGCCTTAGCAGGAGAGCAGTTCTTC.

This chain uses TRBV6-6 with TRBJ1-5; 7 bases are a match to TRBD1. The CDR3 has 16 residues. The ends lost 2 bases at V and 4 bases at J; junction bases unmatched: 8. Per germline, CDR1 MNHNY and CDR2 SVGAGI (reference sequence). CDR3 coding DNA: TGTGCCAGCAGTTACGGCCAGGGGGGATATAATCAGCCCCAGCATTTT. Its protein is CASSYGQGGYNQPQHF.

The chain recombines TRBV6-5 with TRBJ2-7; TRBD2 might be the D (5 bases). The CDR3 consists of 14 residues. The V end was cut by 7 bases, the J end by 7 bases, with 20 bases between. Germline loops: CDR1 MNHEY, CDR2 SVGAGI. The CDR3 is CASTPSGLTGEQYF. DNA for the CDR3: TGTGCCAGCACCCCCTCCGGACTTACGGGGGAGCAGTACTTC.

V is TRBV6-6 and J is TRBJ2-7; the D gene could be TRBD1 or TRBD2 (5 bases each). This CDR3 has 14 amino acids. Trimming removed 6 bases from V and 0 bases from J, with 12 bases in between. The germline CDR1 and CDR2 sequences are MNHNY and SVGAGI (reference sequence). The CDR3 protein is CASSPSGSSYEQYF. Written as DNA, the CDR3 is TGTGCCAGCAGCCCCTCAGGGAGCTCCTACGAGCAGTACTTC.

This clone was found once. The rearrangement uses TRBV21-1 and TRBJ1-2; TRBD1 reflects the table's D call only, with no check against the DNA. TRBV21-1 is a pseudogene segment. The CDR3 extends over 15 amino acids. The CDR3, as DNA: TGTGCCAGCAGCAAAGGAACAGGGCCTAACTATGGCTACACCTTC. This encodes CASSKGTGPNYGYTF.

V is TRBV5-5 and J is TRBJ2-7; D gene ambiguous. Looked up from germline, CDR1 is SGHKS and CDR2 is YYEKEE (reference sequence). Trimming cost V 3 bases and J 2 bases, with 9 bases left between them. The CDR3 has 13 amino acids. The CDR3 protein is CASSSTATYEQYF. CDR3 DNA: TGTGCCAGCAGCTCCACAGCGACCTACGAGCAGTACTTC.

This clone came up a few times. The chain is built from TRBV7-2 and TRBJ2-1; D remains unclear. V lost 2 bases to trimming and J lost 2 bases, with 4 bases between them. Per the germline V gene, CDR1 is SGHTA and CDR2 is FQGNSA. The CDR3 sequence is 13 residues long. The DNA for the CDR3 is TGTGCCAGCAGCTTAATTACCTACAATGAGCAGTTCTTC. Its translation is CASSLITYNEQFF.

J is TRBJ2-7 and V is TRBV7-2; TRBD2 aligns across 9 bases. The CDR3 is 15 amino acids. Germline V lookup: CDR1 SGHTA, CDR2 FQGNSA. V trimming: 0 bases; J trimming: 2 bases; junction bases outside the gene matches: 2. The CDR3 here is CASSLALAGAYEQYF. CDR3 DNA: TGTGCCAGCAGCTTAGCCTTAGCGGGGGCCTACGAGCAGTACTTC.